This T cell receptor beta chain is from a study of blood T cells in healthy people across ages. The sample providers were healthy Caucasian people from Russia, aged about 6 to 90. This clonotype was detected only a few times. Primers used in a second PCR of about 6 to 11 cycles were a sample-barcoded 5' primer and a J-beta primer mix. TCRdb re-analysed the 5' RACE reads in MiXCR, keeping a single row per CDR3 protein. The profile covers over 600,000 distinct CDR3 sequences, with around 21% appearing a single time and around 3.4% taken by the ten largest. Per germline, CDR1 MDHEN and CDR2 SYDVKM. The CDR3 contains 15 residues. Trimming took 3 bases from V and 3 from J; bases not matched to a gene: 6.

The source of this sequence is a man aged 65 to 85 in good health. The chain combines TRBV28 with TRBJ1-2, with TRBD1 matching 8 bases. Material for sequencing was blood. CDR3 in amino acids: CASSFPGGADYGYTF. Here the CDR3 DNA reads TGTGCCAGCAGTTTTCCAGGGGGCGCTGACTATGGCTACACCTTC.